This TCR beta chain was recovered during a study of blood T cell repertoires in COVID-19. Looking at the study overall: Sites across the United States, Italy and Spain contributed samples from acute and convalescent COVID-19. In each case, the material was cDNA or gDNA derived from T cells, B-cell-depleted T cells, or PBMCs.

Note on this clone: This same CDR3 is encoded by further DNA sequences in the sample.

Source study methods: From reference gene primer amplification, estimates of nucleated cell counts were derived. Profiled with immunoSEQ multiplex PCR; TCRdb holds only in-frame clones, not every one. That table gives V, J and clone size, and the DNA gave D and trimming. This table holds about 42,000 clones, approximately 86% found once. The sequenced sample was peripheral blood. The receptor was isolated from a woman older than 75 in a cohort sampled during active or convalescent COVID-19.

CDR3 amino acids: CASSVGQGNYGYTF. In nucleotides, the CDR3 is TGTGCCAGCAGCGTAGGACAGGGGAACTATGGCTACACCTTC. This chain joins TRBV9 and TRBJ1-2; 8 nucleotides line up with TRBD1. The CDR3 loop spans 14 amino acids. The V segment lost 0 bases and the J segment 2 bases; nucleotides outside the gene matches: 0. The germline CDR1 and CDR2 sequences are SGDLS and YYNGEE.